This entry lists 5 T cell receptor beta chains sequenced from one sample in a study of shared clonotypes between healthy human individuals. Assay used: immunoSEQ multiplex PCR; TCRdb lists only in-frame clones, some missing. The sample comprises over a million clones, roughly 96% of which are singletons, and over 1% rests with the top ten. Material for sequencing was naive CD4+ T cells sorted from blood. Subset noted: CD45RA+ positively selected. These receptors originate from a man under 40 in good health.

The chain uses TRBV29-1 and TRBJ2-1; 8 bases match TRBD2. V lost 4 bases and J lost 8; bases outside the gene matches: 16. The CDR3 spans 16 residues. Germline CDR1 SQVTM, CDR2 ANQGSEA. The DNA for the CDR3 is TGCAGCGTTGCCCCTACAGGAAGCGGGAGCTTATATGAGCAGTTCTTC. It encodes CSVAPTGSGSLYEQFF.

This sequence joins TRBV6-5 and TRBJ1-5; D gene ambiguous. V shed 1 base and J shed 3 bases, with 4 bases lying between them. This CDR3 is built from 13 residues. Germline CDR1 and CDR2: MNHEY and SVGAGI. The CDR3 spells CASSYLNNQPQHF. The CDR3 nucleotides read TGTGCCAGCAGTTACTTGAACAATCAGCCCCAGCATTTT.

The gene calls are TRBV9 and TRBJ2-7; 9 bases fit TRBD2. Germline CDR1 and CDR2: SGDLS and YYNGEE. This CDR3 contains 13 residues. V gave up 4 bases and J gave up 6 bases; unmatched junction bases: 5. The CDR3 nucleotides read TGTGCCAGCAGCTTTAGCGGGAGCAGCGAGCAGTACTTC. Translated, it gives CASSFSGSSEQYF.

V usage is TRBV10-3 and J usage is TRBJ2-5; 7 positions match TRBD1. Unmatched junction bases numbered 3, after V lost 0 bases and J lost 5 bases. The germline V gene encodes CDR1 ENHRY and CDR2 SYGVKD. This CDR3 spans 14 amino acids. In DNA, the CDR3 is TGTGCCATCAGTGAGTCGACAGGGTACGAGACCCAGTACTTC. This sequence encodes CAISESTGYETQYF.

Notes on this clone: One end of the junction varies from germline; a read error may be responsible. The V gene is TRBV7-7, the J gene TRBJ2-2, with no clear D. CDR3 size: 15 residues. CDR1 SSHAT and CDR2 FNYEAQ come from the germline V gene (reference sequence). CDR3 amino acids: CASSLRDIGTGELFF. The CDR3 nucleotides are TGTGCTAGCAGCTTAAGAGATATCGGCACCGGGGAGCTGTTTTTT.